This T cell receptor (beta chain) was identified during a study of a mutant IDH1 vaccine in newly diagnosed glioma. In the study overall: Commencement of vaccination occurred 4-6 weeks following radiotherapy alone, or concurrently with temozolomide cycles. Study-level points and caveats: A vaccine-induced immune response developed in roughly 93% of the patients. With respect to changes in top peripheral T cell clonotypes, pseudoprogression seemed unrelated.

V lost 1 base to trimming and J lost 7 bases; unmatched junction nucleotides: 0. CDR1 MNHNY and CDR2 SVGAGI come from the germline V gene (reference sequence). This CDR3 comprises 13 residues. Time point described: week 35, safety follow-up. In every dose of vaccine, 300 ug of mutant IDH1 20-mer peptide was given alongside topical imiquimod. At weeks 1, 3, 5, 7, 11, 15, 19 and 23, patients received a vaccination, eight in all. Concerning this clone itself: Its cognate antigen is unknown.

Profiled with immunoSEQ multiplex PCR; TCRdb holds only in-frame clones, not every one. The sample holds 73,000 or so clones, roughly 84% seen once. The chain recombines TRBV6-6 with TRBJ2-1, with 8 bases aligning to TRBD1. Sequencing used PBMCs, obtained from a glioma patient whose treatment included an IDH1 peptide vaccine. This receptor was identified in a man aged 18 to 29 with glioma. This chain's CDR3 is CASSYYRGNEQFF. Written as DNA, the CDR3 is TGTGCCAGCAGTTACTACAGGGGGAATGAGCAGTTCTTC.